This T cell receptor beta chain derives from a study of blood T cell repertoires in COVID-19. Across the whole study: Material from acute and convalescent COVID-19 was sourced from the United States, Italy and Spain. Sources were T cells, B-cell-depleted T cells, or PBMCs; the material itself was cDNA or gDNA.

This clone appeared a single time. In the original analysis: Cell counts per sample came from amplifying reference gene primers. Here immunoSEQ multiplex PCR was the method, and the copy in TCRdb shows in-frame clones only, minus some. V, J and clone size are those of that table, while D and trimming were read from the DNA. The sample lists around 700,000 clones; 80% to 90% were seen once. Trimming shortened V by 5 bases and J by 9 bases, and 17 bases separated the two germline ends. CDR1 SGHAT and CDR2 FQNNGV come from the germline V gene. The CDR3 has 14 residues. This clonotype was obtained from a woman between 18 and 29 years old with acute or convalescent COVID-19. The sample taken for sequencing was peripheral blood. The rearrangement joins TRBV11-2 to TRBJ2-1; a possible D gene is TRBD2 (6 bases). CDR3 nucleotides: TGTGCCAGCAGCCGCCCCGGGGGTTCTCTTGAGCAGTTCTTC. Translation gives CASSRPGGSLEQFF.